The clone carrying this T cell receptor (beta chain) was detected once. What it recognizes is unknown. Here immunoSEQ multiplex PCR was the method, and the copy in TCRdb shows in-frame clones only, minus some. The repertoire holds approximately 27,000 clones, roughly 70% seen once, with under 15% in the top ten. CD4+ T cells from unexposed donors were obtained before the COVID-19 pandemic (2011-2018). CD4+ T cells were isolated from the cells after around 10 days of culture. Testing used SARS-CoV-2 S/N and four cold-coronavirus spikes on unexposed-donor CD4+ T cells, cells permitting. Fresh IL-2 medium replaced half the medium on days 3 and 7. The sample is drawn from a study of CD4 T cells in relation to SARS-CoV-2 and coronaviruses. Background on the study: TCR beta CDR3s were sequenced after roughly 10-day antigen culture of PBMCs. The HLA restriction of the shared crossreactive spike epitopes was mapped.

Germline V gene sequence: CDR1 LNHDA, CDR2 SQIVND (reference sequence). The CDR3 runs to 16 residues. V shed 5 bases and J shed 2 bases, with 15 bases lying between them. The TCR sequence derives from a human donor in good health. This rearrangement joins TRBV19 to TRBJ1-4; tentative D call: TRBD1 (6 bases). The sample consisted of CD4+ T cells from PBMCs, cultured in vitro. CDR3 sequence: CASSGDVGQTNEKLFF. In nucleotides, the CDR3 is TGTGCCAGTAGTGGGGACGTCGGACAGACTAATGAAAAACTGTTTTTT. The whole variable domain, remainder taken from reference TRBV19 and TRBJ1-4, is DGGITQSPKYLFRKEGQNVTLSCEQNLNHDAMYWYRQDPGQGLRLIYYSQIVNDFQKGDIAEGYSVSREKKESFPLTVTSAQKNPTAFYLCASSGDVGQTNEKLFFGSGTQLSVL.